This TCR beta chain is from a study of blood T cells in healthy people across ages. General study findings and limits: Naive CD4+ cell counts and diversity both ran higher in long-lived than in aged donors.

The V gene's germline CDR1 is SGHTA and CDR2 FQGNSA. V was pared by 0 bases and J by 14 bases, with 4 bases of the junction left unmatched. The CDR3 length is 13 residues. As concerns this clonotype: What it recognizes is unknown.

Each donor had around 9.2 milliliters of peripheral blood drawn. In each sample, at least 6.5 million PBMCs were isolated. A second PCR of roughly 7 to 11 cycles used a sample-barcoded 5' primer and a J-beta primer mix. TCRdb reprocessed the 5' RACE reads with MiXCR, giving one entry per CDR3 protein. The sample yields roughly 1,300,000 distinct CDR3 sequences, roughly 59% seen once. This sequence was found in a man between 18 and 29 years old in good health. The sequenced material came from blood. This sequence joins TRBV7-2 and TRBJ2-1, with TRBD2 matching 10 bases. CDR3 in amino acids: CASSLALAGEKFF. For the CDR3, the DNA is TGTGCCAGCAGCTTAGCCCTAGCGGGAGAGAAGTTCTTC.